This T cell receptor (beta chain) comes out of a study of blood T cells in healthy people across ages. Study conclusions and caveats: Naive T cell percentage showed a strong correlation with TCR beta diversity. Unsorted PBMC input precluded a conclusive naive versus antigen-experienced comparison.

For the second PCR, which ran for about 7 to 11 cycles, a sample-barcoded 5' primer and a J-beta primer mix were used. All samples gave at least 2.5 million CDR3-containing paired-end reads. TCRdb called the 5' RACE reads again in MiXCR, with one record for every CDR3 protein. The data hold around 1.1 million distinct CDR3 sequences, with less than 45% observed a single time. Note on this clonotype: Its cognate antigen is unknown.

With V trimmed by 1 base and J by 7 bases, 8 bases remained unmatched. The CDR3 contains 16 residues. Germline V lookup: CDR1 LGHNA, CDR2 YSLEER. The receptor was derived from a man aged 18-30 years in good health. The sequencing sample was made of blood. The chain has TRBV4-3 and TRBJ2-1; 9 bases are shared with TRBD2. CDR3 amino acids: CASSQVGAGGHNEQFF. CDR3 in DNA: TGCGCCAGCAGCCAAGTAGGAGCGGGGGGCCATAATGAGCAGTTCTTC.